Shown below are 25 T cell receptor beta chains from a single sample sequenced in a study of cytomegalovirus exposure and HLA in healthy donors. The PCR had 60 Vbeta and 13 Jbeta primers. Produced via immunoSEQ multiplex PCR; TCRdb's table is partial and in-frame only. The table lists fewer than 150,000 clones, 67% of them singletons, with about 8.6% in the top ten. Sequencing was done on a sample of PBMCs. The source is a man aged 18-30 years in good health and CMV-seropositive.

This chain connects TRBV28 to TRBJ1-6; no firm D call. The length of the CDR3 is 15 residues. V gave up 7 bases and J gave up 7 bases, with 17 bases separating them. Germline CDR1 reads MDHEN; CDR2 reads SYDVKM. CDR3: CASNAGLERNSPLHF. The CDR3 DNA reads as TGTGCCAGCAACGCAGGCCTTGAACGGAATTCACCCCTCCACTTT.

This chain links TRBV6-1 with TRBJ2-1; 11 bases map to TRBD2. This CDR3 is 17 amino acids long. The V gene end was trimmed by 2 bases and the J gene end by 1 base; junction bases not matched to a gene: 4. Germline V gene lookup returns CDR1 MNHNS and CDR2 SASEGT. As DNA, the CDR3 is TGTGCCAGCAGTGAAAGGGGACTAGCGGTATCCTACAATGAGCAGTTCTTC. The encoded protein is CASSERGLAVSYNEQFF.

The chain has TRBV6-1 and TRBJ1-2, with D possibly being TRBD1 (5 bases). V was shortened by 0 bases and J by 8 bases, with 22 bases between the two germline ends. There are 17 residues in the CDR3. Per the germline V gene, CDR1 is MNHNS and CDR2 is SASEGT. This CDR3 reads CASSEAGEGRIVSGYTF. The CDR3 coding sequence is TGTGCCAGCAGTGAAGCTGGGGAGGGACGGATTGTAAGCGGCTACACCTTC.

The rearrangement links TRBV29-1 to TRBJ2-3; D remains ambiguous. Trimming took off 7 bases at V and 3 bases at J, with 11 bases between the two ends. The CDR3 has 12 residues. Germline lookup yields CDR1 SQVTM and CDR2 ANQGSEA. The CDR3 coding sequence is TGCAGCGCCACTTTTGCAACAGATACGCAGTATTTT. Encoded protein: CSATFATDTQYF.

This rearrangement joins TRBV5-1 to TRBJ2-7, with D possibly TRBD2 on 7 matching bases. Trimming removed 1 base from V and 4 bases from J, with 12 bases in between. The CDR3 consists of 14 residues. Germline CDR1 is SGHRS and CDR2 is YFSETQ. CDR3 region: CASSLWAGAYEQYF. The CDR3 DNA sequence: TGCGCCAGCAGCTTGTGGGCGGGGGCTTACGAGCAGTACTTC.

This clone was seen a handful of times. The chain employs TRBV5-6 and TRBJ1-5; 12 bases match TRBD1. The CDR3 consists of 17 residues. The germline gives CDR1 SGHDT, CDR2 YYEEEE. Trimming cost V 1 base and J 3 bases; bases outside gene matches: 5. The CDR3 bases are TGTGCCAGCAGCTTGAGGGGGACAGGGGGCGTCAATCAGCCCCAGCATTTT. Translating gives CASSLRGTGGVNQPQHF.

V gene TRBV6-1 combines with J gene TRBJ2-3; TRBD2 matches 9 bases. CDR3 length equals 17 residues. Per germline, CDR1 MNHNS and CDR2 SASEGT. With V trimmed by 4 bases and J by 0 bases, 8 bases remained unmatched. The CDR3 protein is CASSVYGGGASTDTQYF. For the CDR3, the DNA is TGTGCCAGCAGTGTTTACGGCGGGGGGGCCAGCACAGATACGCAGTATTTT.

The V call is TRBV5-1, the J call TRBJ1-1; a weak D match, TRBD1 (5 bases). This CDR3 is built from 14 residues. Between the trimmed V and J ends, which lost 4 bases and 1 base, there was a span of 11 bases. Looked up from germline, CDR1 is SGHRS and CDR2 is YFSETQ. CDR3 sequence: CASSEVQGNTEAFF. Here the CDR3 DNA reads TGCGCCAGCAGCGAGGTCCAGGGGAACACTGAAGCTTTCTTT.

The chain uses TRBV29-1 and TRBJ2-1; the match to TRBD2 covers 8 bases. The germline CDR1 and CDR2 sequences are SQVTM and ANQGSEA. The CDR3 length is 15 residues. The ends lost 1 base at V and 0 bases at J; junction bases unmatched: 2. The CDR3 region is CSVEVGLVSYNEQFF. DNA for the CDR3: TGCAGCGTTGAAGTGGGACTAGTCTCCTACAATGAGCAGTTCTTC.

Here the CDR3 reads CASSEQGLGTGANVLTF. The CDR3 DNA sequence: TGTGCCAGCAGTGAACAGGGACTAGGAACTGGGGCCAACGTCCTGACTTTC. V gene TRBV6-1 combines with J gene TRBJ2-6; 8 nucleotides line up with TRBD2. The length of the CDR3 is 17 residues. Germline values: CDR1 MNHNS, CDR2 SASEGT. With V trimmed by 2 bases and J by 2 bases, 5 bases remained unmatched.

The CDR3 reads CASSSIPGQGVEDTQYF. Written as DNA, the CDR3 is TGTGCCAGCAGCTCCATTCCCGGACAGGGGGTTGAAGATACGCAGTATTTT. The chain couples TRBV9 to TRBJ2-3, with 10 bases matching TRBD1. Per germline, CDR1 SGDLS and CDR2 YYNGEE. This CDR3 is built from 17 residues. J was trimmed by 5 bases and V by 4 bases; bases with no gene match: 13.

The chain recombines TRBV7-3 with TRBJ2-2; no definite D call. The CDR3 is 16 residues long. The V gene lost 0 bases and the J gene lost 0 bases, with 8 bases spanning the gap. Germline V gene sequence: CDR1 SGHTA, CDR2 FQGTGA. This chain's CDR3 is CASSLTGSPNTGELFF. The CDR3 DNA reads as TGTGCCAGCAGCTTAACGGGCAGCCCGAACACCGGGGAGCTGTTTTTT.

This clone has just a few counts. V usage is TRBV5-4 and J usage is TRBJ2-3; 8 bases align to TRBD1. In germline, CDR1 is SGHNT, CDR2 YYREEE (reference sequence). The trim removed 5 bases at V and 2 bases at J, leaving 7 bases unmatched. This CDR3 has 15 residues. This chain's CDR3 is CASRVRTGITDTQYF. CDR3 in DNA: TGTGCCAGCAGAGTGAGGACAGGGATCACAGATACGCAGTATTTT.

This chain links TRBV6-1 with TRBJ1-1; D possibly corresponds to TRBD1 (5 bases). The CDR3 sequence is 11 residues long. Germline loops: CDR1 MNHNS, CDR2 SASEGT. V was trimmed by 11 bases and J by 5 bases, leaving 12 bases between them. This CDR3 reads CASWGGTEAFF. DNA for the CDR3: TGTGCCTCTTGGGGGGGGACTGAAGCTTTCTTT.

The chain carries TRBV19 and TRBJ2-7, with D possibly being TRBD1 (5 bases). Trimming took off 5 bases at V and 2 bases at J, with 16 bases between the two ends. This CDR3 region has 15 residues. Germline lookup yields CDR1 LNHDA and CDR2 SQIVND (reference sequence). CDR3 residues: CASSRRQHKPYEQYF. The DNA for the CDR3 is TGTGCCAGTAGTCGGCGACAGCACAAGCCCTACGAGCAGTACTTC.

V and J are TRBV5-4 and TRBJ1-6; TRBD1 is a possible D gene (6 bases). The CDR3 spans 15 residues. Germline V gene sequence: CDR1 SGHNT, CDR2 YYREEE (reference sequence). The V gene lost 0 bases and the J gene lost 9 bases, with 13 bases spanning the gap. The CDR3 loop is CASSLGPGVGSPLHF. The CDR3 DNA sequence: TGTGCCAGCAGCTTGGGGCCAGGGGTAGGTTCACCCCTCCACTTT.

This chain links TRBV5-1 with TRBJ1-2; unclear D gene. The CDR3 is 12 residues long. Germline loops: CDR1 SGHRS, CDR2 YFSETQ. V was clipped by 4 bases and J by 5 bases, with 9 bases between them. The DNA for the CDR3 is TGCGCCAGCAGCGTTGGGGAGTATGGCTACACCTTC. This codes for CASSVGEYGYTF.

With respect to this clone: This sample includes further DNA sequences coding for the same CDR3. CDR3 nucleotides: TGTGCCAGCAGCTTATCAGGAACTAATGAAAAACTGTTTTTT. Protein product: CASSLSGTNEKLFF. The rearrangement joins TRBV7-9 to TRBJ1-4; D gene uncertain. In germline, CDR1 is SEHNR, CDR2 FQNEAQ (reference sequence). The CDR3 contains 14 residues. Between the trimmed V and J ends, which lost 2 bases and 1 base, there was a span of 5 bases.

The rearrangement uses TRBV5-4 and TRBJ1-6; a possible D gene is TRBD1 (6 bases). The CDR3 runs 14 residues. V was trimmed by 7 bases and J by 6 bases, leaving 14 bases between them. Germline assignment: CDR1 SGHNT and CDR2 YYREEE (reference sequence). CDR3: CASSQGVRNSPLHF. The CDR3 bases are TGTGCCAGCTCACAGGGCGTTCGTAATTCACCCCTCCACTTT.

The chain links TRBV19 to TRBJ1-4; TRBD1 matches 11 bases. The CDR3 extends over 17 amino acids. Germline trimming cut 4 bases from V and 0 bases from J; bases unmatched to any gene: 4. Germline V gene lookup returns CDR1 LNHDA and CDR2 SQIVND (reference sequence). The CDR3 region is CASSTPGQGATNEKLFF. DNA of the CDR3: TGTGCCAGTAGTACCCCGGGACAGGGGGCAACTAATGAAAAACTGTTTTTT. The whole variable domain, filled in from reference TRBV19 and TRBJ1-4, reads DGGITQSPKYLFRKEGQNVTLSCEQNLNHDAMYWYRQDPGQGLRLIYYSQIVNDFQKGDIAEGYSVSREKKESFPLTVTSAQKNPTAFYLCASSTPGQGATNEKLFFGSGTQLSVL.

This chain joins TRBV5-4 and TRBJ2-5, with TRBD2 matching 10 bases. The CDR3 contains 15 residues. J lost 9 bases, V lost 5 bases, and 13 bases had no gene match. Germline V gene lookup returns CDR1 SGHNT and CDR2 YYREEE (reference sequence). This chain's CDR3 is CASSIAGGSLGSQYF. CDR3 in DNA: TGTGCCAGCAGTATAGCGGGGGGATCCTTAGGGTCCCAGTACTTC.

The chain couples TRBV28 to TRBJ1-2; D is unclear. Trimming took off 5 bases at V and 8 bases at J, with 12 bases between the two ends. The CDR3 covers 12 residues. Germline loops: CDR1 MDHEN, CDR2 SYDVKM. DNA of the CDR3: TGTGCCAGCAGTGTGATCCCGGTGGGCTACACCTTC. It translates to CASSVIPVGYTF.

The CDR3 nucleotides read TGTGCCAGCAGTCGGGAGGGGGGGGGAGGGGAAAAACTGTTTTTT. Translated: CASSREGGGGEKLFF. The chain joins TRBV6-6 to TRBJ1-4, with a tentative D call TRBD1 (6 bases). Germline CDR1 reads MNHNY; CDR2 reads SVGAGI (reference sequence). Between the trimmed V and J ends, which lost 5 bases and 8 bases, there was a span of 18 bases. The CDR3 is 15 amino acids.

This clone occurred once. V and J are TRBV5-1 and TRBJ1-1; tentative D call: TRBD1 (6 bases). V was clipped by 4 bases and J by 1 base, with 11 bases between them. CDR3 length: 14 residues. From germline, CDR1 is SGHRS and CDR2 YFSETQ. CDR3 nucleotides: TGCGCCAGCAGCCGGGGGGCTCAGAACACTGAAGCTTTCTTT. Protein sequence: CASSRGAQNTEAFF.

This sequence joins TRBV6-1 and TRBJ2-7; 7 bases are a match to TRBD1. The J segment lost 3 bases and the V segment lost 6 bases, leaving 5 bases of the junction unmatched. The CDR3 covers 13 residues. The germline gives CDR1 MNHNS, CDR2 SASEGT. The CDR3 protein is CASRASGGYEQYF. The CDR3 bases are TGTGCCAGCAGGGCCTCAGGGGGCTACGAGCAGTACTTC.